This is a list of T cell receptor beta chains from one sample in a study of blood T cell repertoires in COVID-19. The repertoire was sequenced with immunoSEQ multiplex PCR; TCRdb's copy has only in-frame clones and lacks some. The sample has some 190,000 clones, 70% to 85% seen once. The sequenced sample was peripheral blood. The receptor set was obtained from an elderly man with COVID-19, enrolled during active disease. The CDR3 runs from the conserved cysteine through the conserved F or W. The order of the fields is clone size, J gene, V gene, D gene, CDR3 DNA, CDR3 protein. D genes are given only for firm matches. Not every row has a clone size; where given, it reads once, few, many or a size class.

clone size: few; J gene: TRBJ1-6; V gene: TRBV7-9; D gene: TRBD1; CDR3 DNA: TGTGCCAGCAGCCCGACAGGGGGCGGCAATTCACCCCTCCACTTT; CDR3 protein: CASSPTGGGNSPLHF
clone size: -; J gene: TRBJ1-2; V gene: TRBV3-1/TRBV3-2; D gene: TRBD1; CDR3 DNA: TGTGCCAGCAGCTTCACAGGGGGCGATGGCTACACCTTC; CDR3 protein: CASSFTGGDGYTF
clone size: -; J gene: TRBJ2-7; V gene: TRBV5-4; D gene: -; CDR3 DNA: TGTGCCAGCAGCTTACAGGGCGGCGAGCAGTACTTC; CDR3 protein: CASSLQGGEQYF
clone size: -; J gene: TRBJ1-1; V gene: TRBV5-4; D gene: -; CDR3 DNA: TGTGCCAGCTACTTGGACAGCTCCACGAGTTATATGAACACTGAAGCTTTCTTT; CDR3 protein: CASYLDSSTSYMNTEAFF
clone size: -; J gene: TRBJ2-3; V gene: TRBV5-1; D gene: TRBD1; CDR3 DNA: TGCGCCAGCAGCTCCGGGACAGGCTTTCTGACAGATACGCAGTATTTT; CDR3 protein: CASSSGTGFLTDTQYF
clone size: -; J gene: TRBJ1-5; V gene: TRBV4-2; D gene: -; CDR3 DNA: TGTGCCAGCAGCGAGACACAGGAGCAAAATCAGCCCCAGCATTTT; CDR3 protein: CASSETQEQNQPQHF
clone size: -; J gene: TRBJ1-6; V gene: TRBV6-1; D gene: -; CDR3 DNA: TGTGCCAGCAGTGAAGCGCTGGGAGTCAGTATCTATAATTCACCCCTCCACTTT; CDR3 protein: CASSEALGVSIYNSPLHF
clone size: -; J gene: TRBJ2-3; V gene: TRBV9; D gene: TRBD2; CDR3 DNA: TGTGCCAGCAGCGGAAGAGCGGGGGGCACAGATACGCAGTATTTT; CDR3 protein: CASSGRAGGTDTQYF
clone size: -; J gene: TRBJ2-5; V gene: TRBV5-1; D gene: -; CDR3 DNA: TGCGCCAGCAGCTTAGGGGGTCAAGAGACCCAGTACTTC; CDR3 protein: CASSLGGQETQYF
clone size: -; J gene: TRBJ1-2; V gene: TRBV2; D gene: -; CDR3 DNA: TGTGCCAGCAGTGAAGACAGAACCCTTGGTGGCTACACCTTC; CDR3 protein: CASSEDRTLGGYTF
clone size: -; J gene: TRBJ1-2; V gene: TRBV9; D gene: -; CDR3 DNA: TGTGCCAGCAGCGTGACGGGCTATGGCTACACCTTC; CDR3 protein: CASSVTGYGYTF
clone size: -; J gene: TRBJ1-6; V gene: TRBV5-1; D gene: TRBD1; CDR3 DNA: TGCGCCAGCAGCTCCAAAAGGGACAGCGGTTATGGTATAGGTAATTCACCCCTCCACTTT; CDR3 protein: CASSSKRDSGYGIGNSPLHF
clone size: -; J gene: TRBJ1-1; V gene: TRBV29-1; D gene: -; CDR3 DNA: TGCAGCGCCGACAGGCTGGGGAAACGTTTGGCTTTCTTT; CDR3 protein: CSADRLGKRLAFF
clone size: -; J gene: TRBJ1-1; V gene: TRBV19; D gene: -; CDR3 DNA: TGTGCCAGTAGTAGTACAGTGAACACTGAAGCTTTCTTT; CDR3 protein: CASSSTVNTEAFF
clone size: few; J gene: TRBJ1-6; V gene: TRBV21-1; D gene: -; CDR3 DNA: TGTGCCAGCTGGGTGGGGGCCAAACAGCGCGGTAATTCACCCCTCCACTTT; CDR3 protein: CASWVGAKQRGNSPLHF
clone size: -; J gene: TRBJ1-2; V gene: TRBV24-1; D gene: TRBD1; CDR3 DNA: TGTGCCACCAGTGACGCACCGGACAGGGATGGGAACTATGGCTACACCTTC; CDR3 protein: CATSDAPDRDGNYGYTF
clone size: -; J gene: TRBJ2-3; V gene: TRBV10-3; D gene: TRBD1; CDR3 DNA: TGTGCCATCAGGCCAGGGGGCGCCGGTTCGGATACGCAGTATTTT; CDR3 protein: CAIRPGGAGSDTQYF
clone size: -; J gene: TRBJ1-2; V gene: TRBV19; D gene: TRBD1; CDR3 DNA: TGTGCCAGTAGTATAGGATCAGGGGGCGCCCACTATGGCTACACCTTC; CDR3 protein: CASSIGSGGAHYGYTF
clone size: -; J gene: TRBJ2-7; V gene: TRBV7-2; D gene: -; CDR3 DNA: TGTGCCAGCAGCTTAGGGCCCGGGACTGCCTACGAGCAGTACTTC; CDR3 protein: CASSLGPGTAYEQYF